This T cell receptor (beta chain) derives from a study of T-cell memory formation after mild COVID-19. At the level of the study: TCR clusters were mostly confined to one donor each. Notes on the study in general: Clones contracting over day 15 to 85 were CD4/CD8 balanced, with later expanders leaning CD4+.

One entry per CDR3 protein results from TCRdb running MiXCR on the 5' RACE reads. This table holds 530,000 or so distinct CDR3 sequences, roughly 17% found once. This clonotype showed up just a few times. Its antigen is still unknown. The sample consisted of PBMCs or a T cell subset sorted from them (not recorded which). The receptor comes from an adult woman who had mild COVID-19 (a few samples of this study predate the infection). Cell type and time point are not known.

The DNA for the CDR3 is TGTGCCAGCAGTTTATCGGGACCAGTCTACGAGCAGTACTTC. This gives the protein CASSLSGPVYEQYF. This chain uses TRBV27 with TRBJ2-7; either TRBD1 or TRBD2 may fit D (5 bases each). This CDR3 contains 14 residues. CDR1 and CDR2 (germline): MNHEY, SMNVEV (reference sequence). Trimming cost V 0 bases and J 3 bases, with 9 bases left between them.